The clone carrying this T cell receptor beta chain was counted at least ten times. As yet, its antigen is unknown. This record comes from a study of T cells in Graves' hyperthyroidism and ophthalmopathy. Study-level background: At the time of initial diagnosis and before any treatment, peripheral blood was collected. Regarding the study as a whole: Among thyroid clonotypes expanded above 0.001, most also appeared in blood.

The CDR3 extends over 14 amino acids. V was trimmed by 2 bases and J by 3 bases, leaving 11 bases between them. In germline, CDR1 is LGHDT, CDR2 YNNKEL (reference sequence). The CDR3 regions of TCR beta were amplified from RNA transcripts. HTBI primers were employed in a first-round RT-PCR of the TCR CDR3. TCRdb independently ran MiXCR on the multiplex PCR reads; one entry per CDR3 protein. The sample yields approximately 300,000 distinct CDR3 sequences, around 16% seen once. The origin of this receptor is a man between 25 and 39 years old with Graves' hyperthyroidism. Sequencing used blood. The rearrangement joins TRBV3-1 to TRBJ2-7; unclear D gene. The CDR3 region is CASSQFPGNYEQYF. In DNA, the CDR3 is TGTGCCAGCAGCCAATTCCCAGGTAACTACGAGCAGTACTTC.